Below are 19 T cell receptor beta chains sequenced from a single sample in a study of identical twins. MiXCR, run by TCRdb on the 5' RACE reads, gives a single entry per CDR3 protein. The sample holds 250,000 or so distinct CDR3 sequences; around 6.6% are singletons and the top ten take roughly 3.7%. The sample was also reused in another study, on yellow fever vaccine responses in identical twins.

Sequenced: memory (CD45RO+) T cells sorted from blood. Receptor source: a woman aged 18-35 years in good health.

J is TRBJ2-3 and V is TRBV6-2 or TRBV6-3; 7 bases agree with TRBD2. Germline CDR1 reads MNHEY; CDR2 reads SVGEGT. This CDR3 comprises 16 residues. V lost 6 bases, J lost 6 bases, and 15 bases stayed unmatched. The CDR3 DNA reads TGTGCCAGCAGCCCCCTTAGCGGGTCTCGCGGGGATACGCAGTATTTT. Translation: CASSPLSGSRGDTQYF.

J is TRBJ2-7 and V is TRBV5-6; TRBD2 might be the D (7 bases). Germline V lookup: CDR1 SGHDT, CDR2 YYEEEE. Trimming cost V 4 bases and J 7 bases, with 18 bases left between them. The CDR3 consists of 14 residues. CDR3 DNA: TGTGCCAGCAGCCTAGTTGGGCGGGGGCGGGAGCAGTACGTC. It codes for CASSLVGRGREQYV.

The chain has TRBV20-1 and TRBJ2-3; D is possibly TRBD2 (6 bases). The germline gives CDR1 DFQATT, CDR2 SNEGSKA (reference sequence). This CDR3 has 15 residues. Trimming took off 2 bases at V and 0 bases at J, with 12 bases between the two ends. The CDR3 region has the DNA TGCAGTGCTAGAAACATAGCGGTTAGCACAGATACGCAGTATTTT. Its protein is CSARNIAVSTDTQYF.

V gene TRBV12-5 combines with J gene TRBJ1-1; D not certain. The CDR3 extends over 14 amino acids. V gave up 7 bases and J gave up 0 bases, with 12 bases separating them. The germline V gene encodes CDR1 LGHNT and CDR2 FRNRAP. The CDR3: CASVDDIMNTEAFF. For the CDR3, the DNA is TGTGCTAGTGTTGACGATATCATGAACACTGAAGCTTTCTTT.

The V gene is TRBV3-1, the J gene TRBJ2-1, with 13 bases that match TRBD2. Losses at the gene ends were 4 bases for V and 7 bases for J; bases not matched to a gene: 7. Per germline, CDR1 LGHDT and CDR2 YNNKEL (reference sequence). CDR3 length equals 16 residues. DNA of the CDR3: TGTGCCAGCAGCCCCCAACTAGCGGGGGGGCTGAATGAGCAGTTCTTC. Protein: CASSPQLAGGLNEQFF.

The chain joins TRBV28 to TRBJ1-2; D is ambiguous. The CDR3 loop spans 11 amino acids. Germline-derived CDR1 and CDR2 are MDHEN and SYDVKM. With 5 bases removed from V and 7 bases from J, the gap between germline ends came to 8 bases. CDR3 in amino acids: CASSASFGYTF. The CDR3 nucleotides read TGTGCCAGCAGTGCCTCGTTTGGCTACACCTTC.

There are many counts of this clonotype. For the CDR3, the DNA is TGTGCCAGCAGCCTCGGCGGACGATACAATGAGCAGTTCTTC. It is translated as CASSLGGRYNEQFF. The chain is built from TRBV7-8 and TRBJ2-1, with D uncertain. This CDR3 has 14 residues. In germline, CDR1 is SGHVS, CDR2 FQNEAQ. V was shortened by 5 bases and J by 4 bases, with 12 bases between the two germline ends. Looking up the rest from reference TRBV7-8 and TRBJ2-1 gives the full variable domain: GAGVSQSPRYKVAKRGQDVALRCDPISGHVSLFWYQQALGQGPEFLTYFQNEAQLDKSGLPSDRFFAERPEGSVSTLKIQRTQQEDSAVYLCASSLGGRYNEQFFGPGTRLTVL.

The table lists this clonotype with a few counts. The genes are TRBV20-1 and TRBJ2-7; TRBD2 agrees at 7 bases. V shed 3 bases and J 3 bases; nucleotides not matched to a gene: 5. The germline V gene has CDR1 DFQATT and CDR2 SNEGSKA (reference sequence). The CDR3 spans 13 residues. The CDR3 DNA sequence: TGCAGTGCTAGTAAGCGGGGTCTCTACGAGCAGTACGTC. This sequence encodes CSASKRGLYEQYV.

The V and J genes are TRBV10-3 and TRBJ2-2; 11 bases map to TRBD1. Germline V gives CDR1 ENHRY, CDR2 SYGVKD. This CDR3 spans 15 amino acids. Trimming took 8 bases from V and 7 from J; bases not matched to a gene: 9. The CDR3 DNA reads as TGTGCCATCGCAATCGGACAGGGGGCTTTCGGGGAGCTGTTTTTT. Its protein product is CAIAIGQGAFGELFF.

In its sample, this clonotype was seen a few times. The chain carries TRBV28 and TRBJ1-1, with D unclear. Per germline, CDR1 MDHEN and CDR2 SYDVKM. This CDR3 is built from 11 residues. Trimming took 5 bases from V and 3 from J, leaving 4 bases between them. The CDR3 sequence is CASSPHTEAFF. The DNA for the CDR3 is TGTGCCAGCAGTCCTCACACTGAAGCTTTCTTT.

This rearrangement joins TRBV5-5 to TRBJ2-3; 13 positions agree with TRBD2. The germline CDR1 and CDR2 sequences are SGHKS and YYEKEE (reference sequence). Trimming took 2 bases from V and 5 from J; bases not matched to a gene: 8. CDR3 length: 17 residues. Here the CDR3 reads CASSFPRTSGGEDTQYF. The CDR3, as DNA: TGTGCCAGCAGCTTCCCAAGGACTAGCGGGGGTGAAGATACGCAGTATTTT.

Ten or more counts support this clonotype. The chain couples TRBV5-1 to TRBJ2-3, with a possible D match to TRBD2 (7 bases). Deletions cut 0 bases from V and 4 bases from J, with 15 bases between. Germline V lookup: CDR1 SGHRS, CDR2 YFSETQ. The CDR3 length is 16 residues. The CDR3, as DNA: TGCGCCAGCAGCTTGGAAGGGGGGGGCGGCGCAGATACGCAGTATTTT. As protein: CASSLEGGGGADTQYF. The whole variable domain, remainder taken from reference TRBV5-1 and TRBJ2-3, is KAGVTQTPRYLIKTRGQQVTLSCSPISGHRSVSWYQQTPGQGLQFLFEYFSETQRNKGNFPGRFSGRQFSNSRSEMNVSTLELGDSALYLCASSLEGGGGADTQYFGPGTRLTVL.

This clonotype was recorded at least ten times. The J gene is TRBJ1-2, the V gene TRBV5-1; the D gene is possibly TRBD1 (5 bases). The V end lost 4 bases, the J end lost 2 bases, and 15 bases lay between the germline ends. Per germline, CDR1 SGHRS and CDR2 YFSETQ. The CDR3 covers 15 residues. CDR3 amino acids: CASSPFGADNYGYTF. The DNA for the CDR3 is TGCGCCAGCAGCCCTTTTGGGGCTGACAACTATGGCTACACCTTC.

This clonotype was counted between two and nine times. The chain has TRBV6-5 and TRBJ2-7; D gene ambiguous. This CDR3 is built from 13 residues. Trimming removed 4 bases at V and 2 bases at J, with 9 bases between. From germline, CDR1 is MNHEY and CDR2 SVGAGI. This CDR3 is CASSWSVAYEQYF. As DNA, the CDR3 is TGTGCCAGCAGTTGGTCGGTCGCCTACGAGCAGTACTTC.

The chain has TRBV6-1 and TRBJ2-7, with no clear D. CDR1 and CDR2 (germline): MNHNS, SASEGT. This CDR3 contains 11 residues. V dropped 2 bases and J dropped 5 bases, with 4 bases sitting between them. The CDR3 here is CASSETHEQYF. The CDR3 region has the DNA TGTGCCAGCAGTGAAACCCACGAGCAGTACTTC.

The rearrangement links TRBV3-1 to TRBJ2-1; D is possibly TRBD1 or TRBD2 (5 bases each). V lost 3 bases to trimming and J lost 1 base, with 13 bases between them. Germline V CDR1 and CDR2: LGHDT, YNNKEL (reference sequence). The CDR3 is 16 amino acids. As DNA, the CDR3 is TGTGCCAGCAGCCATGTGGGCAGGGAGTCCTACAATGAGCAGTTCTTC. Protein: CASSHVGRESYNEQFF.

V gene TRBV5-4 combines with J gene TRBJ2-3, with a possible D match to TRBD2 (5 bases). V lost 4 bases and J 6 bases, leaving 18 bases between the germline ends. Germline CDR1 and CDR2: SGHNT and YYREEE (reference sequence). CDR3 size: 15 residues. The CDR3 spells CASSRGTYTADTQYF. CDR3 nucleotides: TGTGCCAGCAGCCGGGGAACGTACACGGCGGATACGCAGTATTTT. Looking up the rest from reference TRBV5-4 and TRBJ2-3 gives the full variable domain: ETGVTQSPTHLIKTRGQQVTLRCSSQSGHNTVSWYQQALGQGPQFIFQYYREEENGRGNFPPRFSGLQFPNYSSELNVNALELDDSALYLCASSRGTYTADTQYFGPGTRLTVL.

The chain employs TRBV5-5 and TRBJ2-5; D gene ambiguous. The V end lost 4 bases, the J end lost 5 bases, and 6 bases lay between the germline ends. The germline V gene has CDR1 SGHKS and CDR2 YYEKEE (reference sequence). There are 11 residues in the CDR3. CDR3 bases: TGTGCCAGCAGCGGACGGGAGACCCAGTACTTC. It yields the protein CASSGRETQYF. The full variable domain, with the rest looked up from reference TRBV5-5 and TRBJ2-5, is DAGVTQSPTHLIKTRGQQVTLRCSPISGHKSVSWYQQVLGQGPQFIFQYYEKEERGRGNFPDRFSARQFPNYSSELNVNALLLGDSALYLCASSGRETQYFGPGTRLLVL.

This clonotype was counted ten times or more. The gene calls are TRBV5-1 and TRBJ1-1; D not certain. V gave up 0 bases and J gave up 4 bases, with 16 bases separating them. Germline V gene sequence: CDR1 SGHRS, CDR2 YFSETQ. This CDR3 is 16 amino acids long. For the CDR3, the DNA is TGCGCCAGCAGCTTGGGTATGGGGTTCGGTAGCACTGAAGCTTTCTTT. Its protein product is CASSLGMGFGSTEAFF.